One sample yielded the 13 T cell receptor beta chains listed below, sequenced in a study of T cell clonotyping in hematopoietic cell transplantation. Sequencing used immunoSEQ multiplex PCR; TCRdb keeps in-frame clones, though not all of them. The sample lists fewer than 7,000 clones, 65% to 70% occurring once. Source: PBMCs, taken 180 days after allogeneic stem cell transplant. These receptor sequences come from a male patient in his fifties who had an allogeneic stem cell transplant from an unrelated donor, so the T cells may come from the graft donor. Some clones in this sample may be carry-over from other donors' samples.

This clone is medium-sized. The V call is TRBV10-3, the J call TRBJ1-2; a weak D match, TRBD1 (5 bases). Germline loops: CDR1 ENHRY, CDR2 SYGVKD. CDR3 length equals 14 residues. V was shortened by 0 bases and J by 4 bases, with 9 bases between the two germline ends. For the CDR3, the DNA is TGTGCCATCAGTGAGTCAAGGGGAGGCTATGGCTACACCTTC. It yields the protein CAISESRGGYGYTF.

Only a few counts were recorded for this clone. This chain joins TRBV5-1 and TRBJ1-1; 7 bases map to TRBD1. With 4 bases clipped from V and 0 bases from J, the junction kept 6 bases outside the gene matches. The V gene's germline CDR1 is SGHRS and CDR2 YFSETQ. The CDR3 sequence is 15 residues long. This CDR3 is CASSVGDSLNTEAFF. For the CDR3, the DNA is TGCGCCAGCAGCGTAGGGGACAGTCTGAACACTGAAGCTTTCTTT.

The chain recombines TRBV5-1 with TRBJ2-5; 8 nucleotides line up with TRBD2. Germline V gene sequence: CDR1 SGHRS, CDR2 YFSETQ. This CDR3 has 14 amino acids. V lost 4 bases and J lost 5; bases outside the gene matches: 7. As DNA, the CDR3 is TGCGCCAGCAGCCCCGTGACTAGCGCGGAGACCCAGTACTTC. Its protein is CASSPVTSAETQYF.

With regard to this clone: Compared with germline, one end of the junction differs, possibly owing to a read error. CDR3 residues: CSSSFSGGEAFF. The CDR3 DNA reads TGCTCCAGCAGCTTCTCCGGGGGTGAAGCTTTCTTT. The J gene is TRBJ1-1, the V gene TRBV5-1; maybe TRBD1 (5 bases). The CDR3 is 12 residues long. Germline-derived CDR1 and CDR2 are SGHRS and YFSETQ.

The rearrangement joins TRBV5-8 to TRBJ1-4, with a tentative D call TRBD1 (5 bases). The CDR3 runs to 17 residues. Germline CDR1 is SGHTS and CDR2 is YDEGEE. V lost 4 bases to trimming and J lost 0 bases, with 16 bases between them. CDR3 coding DNA: TGTGCCAGCAGCCATTACGGGGCGGTCTCAACTAATGAAAAACTGTTTTTT. Translating gives CASSHYGAVSTNEKLFF.

The CDR3 DNA follows: TGTGCCAGCTGGGAAGGACTAGCCTACGAGCAGTACTTC. Translated: CASWEGLAYEQYF. The genes are TRBV2 and TRBJ2-7; 7 bases map to TRBD2. Germline trimming cut 8 bases from V and 2 bases from J; bases unmatched to any gene: 6. Germline values: CDR1 SNHLY, CDR2 FYNNEI. CDR3 size: 13 residues. Filled out from reference TRBV2 and TRBJ2-7, the complete variable domain reads EPEVTQTPSHQVTQMGQEVILRCVPISNHLYFYWYRQILGQKVEFLVSFYNNEISEKSEIFDDQFSVERPDGSNFTLKIRSTKLEDSAMYFCASWEGLAYEQYFGPGTRLTVT.

The J gene is TRBJ2-6, the V gene TRBV2; 7 nucleotides agree with TRBD1. This CDR3 region has 15 residues. The germline V gene has CDR1 SNHLY and CDR2 FYNNEI. V dropped 4 bases and J dropped 3; count of bases not matched to a gene: 3. This CDR3 reads CASSGTGYGANVLTF. CDR3 coding DNA: TGTGCCAGCAGTGGGACAGGCTATGGGGCCAACGTCCTGACTTTC.

The chain links TRBV7-9 to TRBJ2-7; TRBD1 matches at 9 bases. Losses at the gene ends were 5 bases for V and 0 bases for J; bases not matched to a gene: 5. From germline, CDR1 is SEHNR and CDR2 FQNEAQ (reference sequence). CDR3 length: 15 residues. The CDR3 is CASSPQGADSYEQYF. The CDR3 DNA sequence: TGTGCCAGCAGCCCACAGGGGGCCGACTCCTACGAGCAGTACTTC.

This clone showed up just a few times. CDR3 DNA: TGCGCCAGCAGTCAGGGACAGGGGATAGGAACTGAAGCTTTCTTT. It codes for CASSQGQGIGTEAFF. The V and J genes are TRBV23-1 and TRBJ1-1; 10 nucleotides match TRBD1. TRBV23-1 is an ORF, and what it does is uncertain. CDR3 length: 15 residues. Trimming cost V 3 bases and J 5 bases; bases outside gene matches: 6.

The chain employs TRBV28 and TRBJ1-4; D unclear. CDR1 MDHEN and CDR2 SYDVKM come from the germline V gene. The CDR3 length is 13 residues. Trimming left V 4 bases short and J 13 bases short, with 16 bases between. The CDR3: CASSWLPETGLFF. DNA of the CDR3: TGTGCCAGCAGTTGGCTCCCTGAAACGGGACTGTTTTTT.

This clone showed up just a few times. This chain uses TRBV5-8 with TRBJ1-3; TRBD1 matches at 8 bases. The CDR3 is made up of 13 amino acids. Trimming removed 5 bases from V and 4 bases from J; junction bases left unmatched: 2. The germline gives CDR1 SGHTS, CDR2 YDEGEE. In nucleotides, the CDR3 is TGTGCCAGCAGGGACAGGGTGGGAAACACCATATATTTT. The encoded protein is CASRDRVGNTIYF.

This clone was seen only a few times. The chain employs TRBV4-2 and TRBJ2-3; 8 bases align to TRBD2. V trimming: 0 bases; J trimming: 4 bases; junction bases outside the gene matches: 3. Germline V gives CDR1 LGHNA, CDR2 YNFKEQ. This CDR3 contains 15 residues. In DNA, the CDR3 is TGTGCCAGCAGCCAAGATGGCGGGAGGTCAGATACGCAGTATTTT. Translating gives CASSQDGGRSDTQYF.

Relative to its sample, this clone is large. The CDR3 is CASTLRNQPQHF. CDR3 DNA: TGTGCCAGCACCCTTCGTAATCAGCCCCAGCATTTT. This chain joins TRBV5-8 and TRBJ1-5, with D unresolved. Trimming removed 6 bases at V and 4 bases at J, with 8 bases between. There are 12 residues in the CDR3. Germline V gene data show CDR1 as SGHTS and CDR2 as YDEGEE. The full variable domain, in which reference TRBV5-8 and TRBJ1-5 provide the parts outside the CDR3, is EAGVTQSPTHLIKTRGQQATLRCSPISGHTSVYWYQQALGLGLQFLLWYDEGEERNRGNFPPRFSGRQFPNYSSELNVNALELEDSALYLCASTLRNQPQHFGDGTRLSIL.